Shown below are 10 T cell receptor beta chains from a single sample sequenced in a study of human T cells and chemical hapten exposure. The time point here: patch test 3, about 24 weeks after DPC sensitization. Indicated treatment: therapeutic diphenylcyclopropenone sensitization with weekly scalp DPC. Via MiXCR, TCRdb re-called the RACE reads, giving one row per CDR3 protein. The sample holds some 170,000 distinct CDR3 sequences, 25% to 30% seen once. The sequencing here drew on whole blood, taken in connection with sensitization to the hapten diphenylcyclopropenone (DPC). The receptor set was obtained from a woman under 30 with alopecia areata. Some clones in this sample may be carry-over from other donors' samples.

The gene calls are TRBV20-1 and TRBJ2-2; D might be TRBD1 (5 bases). There are 14 residues in the CDR3. Per the germline V gene, CDR1 is DFQATT and CDR2 is SNEGSKA (reference sequence). The V gene lost 6 bases and the J gene lost 0 bases, with 11 bases spanning the gap. CDR3 in amino acids: CSASGHPNTGELFF. The CDR3 nucleotides are TGCAGTGCCTCTGGACACCCGAACACCGGGGAGCTGTTTTTT.

The gene calls are TRBV25-1 and TRBJ1-2; possible D gene TRBD1, 6 bases. This CDR3 has 13 residues. Trimming removed 7 bases at V and 7 bases at J, with 16 bases between. Germline-derived CDR1 and CDR2 are MGHDK and SYGVNS. The CDR3 reads CASTEGLGGGYTF. The DNA of the CDR3 is TGTGCCAGCACAGAAGGGTTAGGGGGTGGCTACACCTTC.

The V call is TRBV6-1, the J call TRBJ1-5, with D maybe TRBD1 (5 bases). The germline gives CDR1 MNHNS, CDR2 SASEGT. The CDR3 contains 15 residues. With 0 bases removed from V and 1 base from J, the gap between germline ends came to 7 bases. The DNA for the CDR3 is TGTGCCAGCAGTGAAGCGTGGGGGAGCAATCAGCCCCAGCATTTT. It yields the protein CASSEAWGSNQPQHF.

J is TRBJ2-5 and V is TRBV2, with 9 bases fitting TRBD1. With V trimmed by 6 bases and J by 1 base, 3 bases remained unmatched. The germline V gene has CDR1 SNHLY and CDR2 FYNNEI. This CDR3 comprises 14 residues. The CDR3 sequence is CASRKQGAQETQYF. In DNA, the CDR3 is TGTGCCAGCAGAAAACAGGGGGCCCAAGAGACCCAGTACTTC.

The chain joins TRBV18 to TRBJ1-1; no firm D call. From germline, CDR1 is KGHSH and CDR2 LQKENI. Trimming cost V 0 bases and J 1 base, with 15 bases left between them. The CDR3 contains 17 residues. The CDR3 region has the DNA TGTGCCAGCTCACCACCGAATTTCGGTGGGCCGAACACTGAAGCTTTCTTT. Translating it yields CASSPPNFGGPNTEAFF. The whole variable domain, filled in from reference TRBV18 and TRBJ1-1, reads NAGVMQNPRHLVRRRGQEARLRCSPMKGHSHVYWYRQLPEEGLKFMVYLQKENIIDESGMPKERFSAEFPKEGPSILRIQQVVRGDSAAYFCASSPPNFGGPNTEAFFGQGTRLTVV.

The genes are TRBV2 and TRBJ2-7; possible D gene TRBD1, 5 bases. V shed 2 bases and J shed 1 base, with 12 bases lying between them. Germline values: CDR1 SNHLY, CDR2 FYNNEI. This CDR3 is built from 15 residues. In DNA form, the CDR3 reads TGTGCCAGCAGTGAATCCCCGACAGTATCCTACGAGCAGTACTTC. Its protein product is CASSESPTVSYEQYF. Using reference TRBV2 and TRBJ2-7 for the parts outside the CDR3, the full variable domain is EPEVTQTPSHQVTQMGQEVILRCVPISNHLYFYWYRQILGQKVEFLVSFYNNEISEKSEIFDDQFSVERPDGSNFTLKIRSTKLEDSAMYFCASSESPTVSYEQYFGPGTRLTVT.

In this sample, this clonotype turned up a few times. J is TRBJ2-1 and V is TRBV6-6, with 12 bases aligning to TRBD1. Trimming took 6 bases from V and 8 from J; bases not matched to a gene: 11. The germline V gene encodes CDR1 MNHNY and CDR2 SVGAGI (reference sequence). The CDR3 contains 16 residues. CDR3 residues: CASRNNAGTGGYEQFF. CDR3 bases: TGTGCCAGCAGAAATAATGCCGGGACAGGGGGCTATGAGCAGTTCTTC.

This chain joins TRBV7-7 and TRBJ2-5, with 12 bases lining up with TRBD2. The CDR3 is 15 amino acids. CDR1 is SSHAT and CDR2 is FNYEAQ in the germline V gene (reference sequence). J gave up 7 bases and V 4 bases, and 7 bases lay outside the gene matches. CDR3 coding DNA: TGTGCCAGCAGCTCGATGACTAGCGGGAGCGGGACCCAGTACTTC. Its protein is CASSSMTSGSGTQYF.

The rearrangement joins TRBV6-2 or TRBV6-3 to TRBJ2-6; TRBD2 matches 7 bases. Germline loops: CDR1 MNHEY, CDR2 SVGEGT. The V gene end was trimmed by 3 bases and the J gene end by 2 bases; junction bases not matched to a gene: 4. The CDR3 totals 16 residues. The DNA for the CDR3 is TGTGCCAGCAGTTATTACGCGGGGGCTGGGGCCAACGTCCTGACTTTC. Protein sequence: CASSYYAGAGANVLTF.

The gene calls are TRBV20-1 and TRBJ2-6, with 9 bases lining up with TRBD2. Germline V gene data show CDR1 as DFQATT and CDR2 as SNEGSKA (reference sequence). Losses at the gene ends were 1 base for V and 3 bases for J; bases not matched to a gene: 7. The CDR3 sequence is 17 residues long. The DNA for the CDR3 is TGCAGTGCTAGAGGAGGCGGGGGGGCCTATGGGGCCAACGTCCTGACTTTC. It codes for CSARGGGGAYGANVLTF.